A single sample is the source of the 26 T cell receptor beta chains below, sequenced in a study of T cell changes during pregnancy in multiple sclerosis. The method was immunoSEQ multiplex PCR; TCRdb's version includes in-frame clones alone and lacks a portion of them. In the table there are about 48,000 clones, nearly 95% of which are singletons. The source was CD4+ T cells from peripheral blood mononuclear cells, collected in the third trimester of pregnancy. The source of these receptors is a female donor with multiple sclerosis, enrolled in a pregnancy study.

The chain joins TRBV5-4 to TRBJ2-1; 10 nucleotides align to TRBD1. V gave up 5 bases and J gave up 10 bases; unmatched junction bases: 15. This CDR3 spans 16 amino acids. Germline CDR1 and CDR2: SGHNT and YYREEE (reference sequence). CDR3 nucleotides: TGTGCCAGCAGTCAAGAAGTGAGACAGGGGGCGAGCGAGCAGTTCTTC. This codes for CASSQEVRQGASEQFF.

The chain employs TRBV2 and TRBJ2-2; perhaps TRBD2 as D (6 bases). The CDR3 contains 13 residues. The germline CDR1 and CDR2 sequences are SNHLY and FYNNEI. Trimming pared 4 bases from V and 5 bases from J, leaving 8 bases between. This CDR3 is CASSGGLTGELFF. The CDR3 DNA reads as TGTGCCAGCAGTGGGGGACTTACCGGGGAGCTGTTTTTT.

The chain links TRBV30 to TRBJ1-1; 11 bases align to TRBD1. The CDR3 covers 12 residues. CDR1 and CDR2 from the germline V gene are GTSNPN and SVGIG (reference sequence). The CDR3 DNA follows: TGTTTAGCGGGACAGGGGGGCACTGAAGCTTTCTTT. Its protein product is CLAGQGGTEAFF.

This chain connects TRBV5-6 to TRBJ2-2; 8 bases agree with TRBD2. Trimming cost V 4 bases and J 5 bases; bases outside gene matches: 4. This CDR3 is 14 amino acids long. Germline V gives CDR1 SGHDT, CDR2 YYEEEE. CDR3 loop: CASSRGGGTGELFF. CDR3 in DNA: TGTGCCAGCAGCCGGGGGGGCGGAACCGGGGAGCTGTTTTTT.

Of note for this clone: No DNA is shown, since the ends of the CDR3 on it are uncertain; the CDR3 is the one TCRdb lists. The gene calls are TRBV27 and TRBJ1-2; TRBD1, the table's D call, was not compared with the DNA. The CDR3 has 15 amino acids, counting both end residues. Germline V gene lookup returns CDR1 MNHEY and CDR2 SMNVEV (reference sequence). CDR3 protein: CASSFGPGESYGYTF.

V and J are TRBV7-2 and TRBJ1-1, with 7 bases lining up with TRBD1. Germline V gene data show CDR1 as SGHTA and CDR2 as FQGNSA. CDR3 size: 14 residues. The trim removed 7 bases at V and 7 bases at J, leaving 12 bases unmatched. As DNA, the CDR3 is TGTGCCAGCAACACCAGGAGGGGGCCTGGTGAAGCTTTCTTT. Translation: CASNTRRGPGEAFF. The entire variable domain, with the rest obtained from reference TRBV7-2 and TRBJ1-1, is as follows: GAGVSQSPSNKVTEKGKDVELRCDPISGHTALYWYRQSLGQGLEFLIYFQGNSAPDKSGLPSDRFSAERTGGSVSTLTIQRTQQEDSAVYLCASNTRRGPGEAFFGQGTRLTVV.

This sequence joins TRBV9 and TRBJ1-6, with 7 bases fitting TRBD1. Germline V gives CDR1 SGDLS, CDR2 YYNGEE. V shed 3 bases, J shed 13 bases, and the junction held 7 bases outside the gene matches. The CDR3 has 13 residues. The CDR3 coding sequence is TGTGCCAGCAGCGGCGGACAGGCCCTTCCCCTCCACTTT. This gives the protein CASSGGQALPLHF.

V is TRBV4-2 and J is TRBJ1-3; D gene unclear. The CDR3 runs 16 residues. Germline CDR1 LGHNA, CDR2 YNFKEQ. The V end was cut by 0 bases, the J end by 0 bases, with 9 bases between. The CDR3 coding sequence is TGTGCCAGCAGCCAAGACCGGTTGAGCTCTGGAAACACCATATATTTT. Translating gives CASSQDRLSSGNTIYF.

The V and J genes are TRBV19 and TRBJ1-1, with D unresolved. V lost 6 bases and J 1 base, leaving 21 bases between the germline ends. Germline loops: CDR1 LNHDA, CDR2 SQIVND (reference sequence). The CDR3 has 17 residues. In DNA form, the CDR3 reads TGTGCCAGTAGCCTCCGCGAGGGCGCCGTTTCGAACACTGAAGCTTTCTTT. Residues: CASSLREGAVSNTEAFF.

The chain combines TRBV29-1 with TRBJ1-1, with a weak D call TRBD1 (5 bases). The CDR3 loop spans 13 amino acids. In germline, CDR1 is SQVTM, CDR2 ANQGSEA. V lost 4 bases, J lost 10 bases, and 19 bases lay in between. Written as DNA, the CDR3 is TGCAGCGTTGGTCGAGACGCGGGGGGTTTAGCTTTCTTT. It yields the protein CSVGRDAGGLAFF.

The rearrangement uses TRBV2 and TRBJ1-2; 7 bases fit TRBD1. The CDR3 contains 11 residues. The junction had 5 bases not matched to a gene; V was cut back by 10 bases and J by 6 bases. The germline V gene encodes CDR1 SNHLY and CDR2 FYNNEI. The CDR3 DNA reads TGTGCCAACAGGACAGGAGATGGCTACACCTTC. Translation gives CANRTGDGYTF. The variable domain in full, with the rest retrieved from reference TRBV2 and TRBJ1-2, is EPEVTQTPSHQVTQMGQEVILRCVPISNHLYFYWYRQILGQKVEFLVSFYNNEISEKSEIFDDQFSVERPDGSNFTLKIRSTKLEDSAMYFCANRTGDGYTFGSGTRLTVV.

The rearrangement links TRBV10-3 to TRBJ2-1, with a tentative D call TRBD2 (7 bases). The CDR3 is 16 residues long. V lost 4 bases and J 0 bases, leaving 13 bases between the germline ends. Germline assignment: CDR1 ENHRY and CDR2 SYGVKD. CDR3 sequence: CAISAGGASSYNEQFF. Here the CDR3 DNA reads TGTGCCATCAGTGCTGGGGGGGCTAGCTCCTACAATGAGCAGTTCTTC.

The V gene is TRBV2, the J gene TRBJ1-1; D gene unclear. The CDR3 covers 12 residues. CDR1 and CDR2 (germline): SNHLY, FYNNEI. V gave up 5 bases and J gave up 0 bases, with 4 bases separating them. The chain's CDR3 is CASSTMNTEAFF. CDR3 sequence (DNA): TGTGCCAGCAGTACAATGAACACTGAAGCTTTCTTT.

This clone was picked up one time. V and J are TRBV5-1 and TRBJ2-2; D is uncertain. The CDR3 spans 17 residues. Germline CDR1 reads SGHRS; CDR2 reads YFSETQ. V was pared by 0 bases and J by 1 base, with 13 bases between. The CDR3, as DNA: TGCGCCAGCAGCTTGGCCGGGTCGGTCCAGAACACCGGGGAGCTGTTTTTT. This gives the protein CASSLAGSVQNTGELFF.

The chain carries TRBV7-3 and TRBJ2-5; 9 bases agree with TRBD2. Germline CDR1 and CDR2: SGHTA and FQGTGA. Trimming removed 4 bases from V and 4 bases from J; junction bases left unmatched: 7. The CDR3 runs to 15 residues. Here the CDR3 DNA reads TGTGCCAGCAGCTGGGTAGCGGGGGCGGGAGAGACCCAGTACTTC. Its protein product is CASSWVAGAGETQYF.

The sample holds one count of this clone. The CDR3 region has the DNA TGCAGCGTTGCGGGCAGGGCAAGCACTGAAGCTTTCTTT. Amino acid sequence: CSVAGRASTEAFF. This chain links TRBV29-1 with TRBJ1-1, with D perhaps TRBD1 (5 bases). V gave up 4 bases and J gave up 4 bases, with 13 bases separating them. Germline V gives CDR1 SQVTM, CDR2 ANQGSEA. The CDR3 has 13 residues.

The CDR3, as DNA: TGTGCCAGCAAGACGACAGGGCACTATAATTCACCCCTCCACTTT. Protein sequence: CASKTTGHYNSPLHF. V and J are TRBV7-8 and TRBJ1-6, with 7 bases matching TRBD1. This CDR3 region has 15 residues. Per germline, CDR1 SGHVS and CDR2 FQNEAQ. The ends lost 7 bases at V and 3 bases at J; junction bases unmatched: 6.

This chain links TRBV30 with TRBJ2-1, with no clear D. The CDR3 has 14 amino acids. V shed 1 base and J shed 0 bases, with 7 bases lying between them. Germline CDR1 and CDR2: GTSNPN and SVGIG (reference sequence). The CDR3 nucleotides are TGTGCCTGGAGTGCCGGTAGCTCCTACAATGAGCAGTTCTTC. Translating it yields CAWSAGSSYNEQFF.

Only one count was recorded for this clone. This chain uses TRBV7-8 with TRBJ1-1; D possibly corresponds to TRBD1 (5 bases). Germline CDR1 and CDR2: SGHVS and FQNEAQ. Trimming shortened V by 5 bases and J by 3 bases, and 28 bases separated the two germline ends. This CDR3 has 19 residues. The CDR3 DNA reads TGTGCCAGCAGCCATAACTATTGGGGTTCAATTCGGGGGTACACTGAAGCTTTCTTT. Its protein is CASSHNYWGSIRGYTEAFF.

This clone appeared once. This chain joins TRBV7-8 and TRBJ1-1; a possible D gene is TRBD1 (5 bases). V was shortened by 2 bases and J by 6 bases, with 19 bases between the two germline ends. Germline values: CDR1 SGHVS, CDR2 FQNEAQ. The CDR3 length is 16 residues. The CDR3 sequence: CASSLTGGVSAAEAFF. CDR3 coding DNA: TGTGCCAGCAGCTTAACGGGGGGGGTCTCTGCCGCTGAAGCTTTCTTT.

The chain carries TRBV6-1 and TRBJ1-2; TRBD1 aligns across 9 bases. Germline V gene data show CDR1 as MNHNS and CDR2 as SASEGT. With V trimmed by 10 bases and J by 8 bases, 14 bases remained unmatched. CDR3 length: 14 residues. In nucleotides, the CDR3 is TGTGCCATCCGAGACCCACAGGGGGCGCGAGGCTACACCTTC. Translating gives CAIRDPQGARGYTF.

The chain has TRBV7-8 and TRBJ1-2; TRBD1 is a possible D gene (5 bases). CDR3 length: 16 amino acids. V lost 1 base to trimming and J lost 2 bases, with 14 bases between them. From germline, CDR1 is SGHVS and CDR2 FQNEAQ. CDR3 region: CASSLVARGKNYGYTF. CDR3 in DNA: TGTGCCAGCAGCTTAGTGGCCCGGGGGAAGAACTATGGCTACACCTTC.

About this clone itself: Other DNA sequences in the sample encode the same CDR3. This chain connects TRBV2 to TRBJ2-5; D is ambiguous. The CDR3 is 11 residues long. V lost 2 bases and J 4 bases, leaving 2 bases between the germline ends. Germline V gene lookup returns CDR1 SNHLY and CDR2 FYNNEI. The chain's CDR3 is CASSERETQYF. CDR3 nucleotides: TGTGCCAGCAGTGAACGAGAGACCCAGTACTTC.

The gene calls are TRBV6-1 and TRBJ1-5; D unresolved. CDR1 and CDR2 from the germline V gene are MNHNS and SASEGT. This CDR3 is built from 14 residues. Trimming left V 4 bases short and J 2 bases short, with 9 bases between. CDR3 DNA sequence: TGTGCCAGCAGTGCCCCTCGGGGCAATCAGCCCCAGCATTTT. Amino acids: CASSAPRGNQPQHF.

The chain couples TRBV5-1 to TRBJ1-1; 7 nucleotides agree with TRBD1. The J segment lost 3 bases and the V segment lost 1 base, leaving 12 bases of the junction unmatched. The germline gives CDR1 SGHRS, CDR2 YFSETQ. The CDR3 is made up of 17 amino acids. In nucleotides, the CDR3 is TGCGCCAGCAGCTTGACAGGGGTAAAGGGTTGGGACACTGAAGCTTTCTTT. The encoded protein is CASSLTGVKGWDTEAFF.

The CDR3 DNA reads as TGCGCCAGCAGCTTGTTGGGGACAGGCTACAATGAAAAACTGTTTTTT. Its translation is CASSLLGTGYNEKLFF. The chain couples TRBV5-1 to TRBJ1-4; 8 bases match TRBD1. CDR1 and CDR2 (germline): SGHRS, YFSETQ. There are 16 residues in the CDR3. J lost 5 bases, V lost 1 base, and 7 bases had no gene match.